The present TCR beta chain was sequenced within a study of PD-1 blockade in mismatch repair-deficient tumors (dated 2017 in TCRdb). Study-wide context: Between September 2013 and late 2016, the trial enrolled approximately 91 consecutive patients with approximately 12 types of mismatch repair-deficient cancer, all of whom had received prior treatment and were progressing. Tumor-associated T cell clones were tracked in the peripheral blood of patients responding to PD-1 blockade by deep sequencing of TCR CDR3 regions. What the authors observed across the whole study: Clones residing in the tumor, which were often undetectable in blood before treatment, expanded quickly after pembrolizumab and then contracted, generally before radiologic responses.

Mismatch repair deficiency was established in every enrolled patient by polymerase chain reaction or immunohistochemistry. Three patients who responded to pembrolizumab therapy underwent TCR sequencing. The phase II trial prospectively evaluated PD-1 blockade with pembrolizumab in advanced mismatch repair-deficient cancers, independent of tissue of origin. Peripheral blood T cell samples were serially collected before and at multiple times after PD-1 blockade was started. Blood sampling times were reported as weeks after the first pembrolizumab dose. CDR1 and CDR2 are read off the germline V gene (reference sequence) as LNHDA and SQIVND. A distance of 12 bases separates the germline ends of V and J, which lose 3 bases and 5 bases respectively. The CDR3 numbers 14 residues from cysteine through phenylalanine. The kept DNA is CDR3 alone, 42 bases in frame from the first base. Library construction relied on the immunoSEQ multiplex PCR assay. TCRdb mirrors the immuneACCESS table, restricted to in-frame sequences. Some clones are absent from its copies; in checked studies, under half trace to an unresolved V gene, and the reason for the others is unknown. Here the sample has 50,000 or so clones; roughly 80% occur a single time. The ten most abundant clones make up roughly 8% of the sample.

Points on this clone: Its antigen is still unknown. The input lacks base qualities; no much larger clone sits a single base away.

The source is an adult with mismatch repair-deficient cancer. Specimen: peripheral blood, collected roughly 21 weeks after starting pembrolizumab. Recombination joined TRBV19 with TRBJ2-3, with a tentative D gene TRBD2 over 6 matching bases. The base sequence is TGTGCCAGTAGTATTGGAAAGGGACTAGATACGCAGTATTTT. The encoded protein is CASSIGKGLDTQYF.